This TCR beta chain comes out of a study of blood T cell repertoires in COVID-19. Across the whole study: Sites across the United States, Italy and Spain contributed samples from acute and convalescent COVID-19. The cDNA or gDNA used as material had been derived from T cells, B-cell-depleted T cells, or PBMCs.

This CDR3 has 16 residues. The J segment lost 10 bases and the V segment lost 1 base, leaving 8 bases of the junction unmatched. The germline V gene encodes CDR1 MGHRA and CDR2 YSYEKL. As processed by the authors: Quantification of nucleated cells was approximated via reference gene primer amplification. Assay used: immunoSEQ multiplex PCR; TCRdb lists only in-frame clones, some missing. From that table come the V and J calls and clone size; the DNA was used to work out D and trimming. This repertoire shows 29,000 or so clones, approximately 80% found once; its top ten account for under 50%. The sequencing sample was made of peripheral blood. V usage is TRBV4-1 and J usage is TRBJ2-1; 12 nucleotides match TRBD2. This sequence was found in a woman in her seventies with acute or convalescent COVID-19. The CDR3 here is CASSQVGLAGSGEQFF. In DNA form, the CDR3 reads TGCGCCAGCAGCCAAGTGGGACTAGCGGGTTCGGGCGAGCAGTTCTTC.